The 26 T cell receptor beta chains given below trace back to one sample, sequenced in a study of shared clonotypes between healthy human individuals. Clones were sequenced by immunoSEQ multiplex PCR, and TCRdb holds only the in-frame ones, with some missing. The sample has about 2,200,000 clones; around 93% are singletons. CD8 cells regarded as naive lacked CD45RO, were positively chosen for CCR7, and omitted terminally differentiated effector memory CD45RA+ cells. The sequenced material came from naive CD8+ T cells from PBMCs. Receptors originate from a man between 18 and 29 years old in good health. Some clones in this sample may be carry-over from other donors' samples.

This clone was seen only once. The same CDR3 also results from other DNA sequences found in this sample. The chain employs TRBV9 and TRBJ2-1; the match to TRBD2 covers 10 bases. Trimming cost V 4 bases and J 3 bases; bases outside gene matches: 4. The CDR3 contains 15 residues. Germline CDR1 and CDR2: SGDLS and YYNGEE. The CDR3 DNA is TGTGCCAGCAGCCCAGGGACTAGCGTCTACAATGAGCAGTTCTTC. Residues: CASSPGTSVYNEQFF.

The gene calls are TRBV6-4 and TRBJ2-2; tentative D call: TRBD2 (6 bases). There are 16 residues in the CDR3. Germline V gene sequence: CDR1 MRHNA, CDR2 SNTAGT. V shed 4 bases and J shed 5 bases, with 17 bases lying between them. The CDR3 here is CASSGSGVSGTGELFF. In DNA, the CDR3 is TGTGCCAGCAGTGGTTCGGGAGTCAGTGGGACCGGGGAGCTGTTTTTT.

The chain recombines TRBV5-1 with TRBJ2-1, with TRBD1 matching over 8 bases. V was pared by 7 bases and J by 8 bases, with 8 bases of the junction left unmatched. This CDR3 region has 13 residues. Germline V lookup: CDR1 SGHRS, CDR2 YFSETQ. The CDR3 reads CASQGQGFDEQFF. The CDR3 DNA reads TGCGCCAGCCAAGGACAGGGCTTCGATGAGCAGTTCTTC.

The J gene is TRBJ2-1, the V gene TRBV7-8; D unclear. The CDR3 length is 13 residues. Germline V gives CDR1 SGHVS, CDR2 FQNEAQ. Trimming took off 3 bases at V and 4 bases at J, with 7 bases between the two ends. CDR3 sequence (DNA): TGTGCCAGCAGCTTTACCTCTTACAATGAGCAGTTCTTC. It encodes CASSFTSYNEQFF.

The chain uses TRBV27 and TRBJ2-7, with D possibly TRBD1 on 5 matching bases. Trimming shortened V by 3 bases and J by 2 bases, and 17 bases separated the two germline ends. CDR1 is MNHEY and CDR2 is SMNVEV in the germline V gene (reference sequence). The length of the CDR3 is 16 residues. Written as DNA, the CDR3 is TGTGCCAGCAGTTTCTCAATTGGGGCTTTAGCCTACGAGCAGTACTTC. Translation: CASSFSIGALAYEQYF.

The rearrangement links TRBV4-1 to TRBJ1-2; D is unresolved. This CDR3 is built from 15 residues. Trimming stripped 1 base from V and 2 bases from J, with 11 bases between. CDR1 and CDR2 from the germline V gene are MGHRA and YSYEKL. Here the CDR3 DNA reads TGCGCCAGCAGCCAAGTACCAGGAGAGAACTATGGCTACACCTTC. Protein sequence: CASSQVPGENYGYTF.

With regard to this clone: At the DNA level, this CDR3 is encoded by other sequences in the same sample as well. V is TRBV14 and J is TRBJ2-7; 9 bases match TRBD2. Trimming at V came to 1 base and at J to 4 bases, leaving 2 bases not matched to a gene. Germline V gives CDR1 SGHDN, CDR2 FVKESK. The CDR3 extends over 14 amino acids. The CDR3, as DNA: TGTGCCAGCAGCCAAGTAGCGGGAGCATACGAGCAGTACTTC. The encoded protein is CASSQVAGAYEQYF.

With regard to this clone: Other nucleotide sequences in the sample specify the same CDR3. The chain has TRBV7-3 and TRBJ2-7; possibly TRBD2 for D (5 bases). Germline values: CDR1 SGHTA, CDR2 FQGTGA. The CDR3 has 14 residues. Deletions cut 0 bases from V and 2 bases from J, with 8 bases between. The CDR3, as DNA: TGTGCCAGCAGCTTAACGGGGAGCCCCTACGAGCAGTACTTC. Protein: CASSLTGSPYEQYF.

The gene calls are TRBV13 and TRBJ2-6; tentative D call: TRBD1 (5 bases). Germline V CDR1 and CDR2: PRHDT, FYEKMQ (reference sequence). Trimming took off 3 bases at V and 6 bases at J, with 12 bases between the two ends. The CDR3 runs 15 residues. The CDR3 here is CASSFRQGPANVLTF. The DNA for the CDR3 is TGTGCCAGCAGCTTTCGGCAGGGTCCGGCCAACGTCCTGACTTTC.

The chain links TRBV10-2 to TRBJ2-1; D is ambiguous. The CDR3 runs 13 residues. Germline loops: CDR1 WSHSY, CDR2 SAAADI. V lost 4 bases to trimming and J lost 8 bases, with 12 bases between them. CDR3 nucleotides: TGCGCCAGCAGTGGGCTAGTCATTGATGAGCAGTTCTTC. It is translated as CASSGLVIDEQFF.

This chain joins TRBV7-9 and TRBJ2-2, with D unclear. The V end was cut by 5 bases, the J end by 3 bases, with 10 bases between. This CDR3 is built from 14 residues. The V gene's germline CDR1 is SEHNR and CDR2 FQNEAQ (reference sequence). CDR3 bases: TGTGCCAGCAGCCGTTCCACATACACCGGGGAGCTGTTTTTT. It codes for CASSRSTYTGELFF.

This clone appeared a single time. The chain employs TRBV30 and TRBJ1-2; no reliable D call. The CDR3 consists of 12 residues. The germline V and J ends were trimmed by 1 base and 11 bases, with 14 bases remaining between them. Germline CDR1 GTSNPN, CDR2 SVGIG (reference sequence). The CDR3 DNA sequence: TGTGCCTGGAGTGAATTGGACCCCACGTACACCTTC. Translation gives CAWSELDPTYTF. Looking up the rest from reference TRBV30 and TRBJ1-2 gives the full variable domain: SQTIHQWPATLVQPVGSPLSLECTVEGTSNPNLYWYRQAAGRGLQLLFYSVGIGQISSEVPQNLSASRPQDRQFILSSKKLLLSDSGFYLCAWSELDPTYTFGSGTRLTVV.

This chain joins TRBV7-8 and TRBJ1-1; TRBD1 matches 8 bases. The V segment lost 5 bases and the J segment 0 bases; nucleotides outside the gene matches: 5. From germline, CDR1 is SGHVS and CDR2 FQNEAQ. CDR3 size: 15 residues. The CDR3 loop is CASSDTTGVNTEAFF. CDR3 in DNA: TGTGCCAGCAGCGACACGACAGGGGTGAACACTGAAGCTTTCTTT.

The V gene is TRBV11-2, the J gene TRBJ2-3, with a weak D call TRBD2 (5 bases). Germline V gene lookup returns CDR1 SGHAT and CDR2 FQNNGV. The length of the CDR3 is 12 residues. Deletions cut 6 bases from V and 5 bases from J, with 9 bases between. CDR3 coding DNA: TGTGCCAGCAGGGAGGACGAAGATACGCAGTATTTT. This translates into CASREDEDTQYF.

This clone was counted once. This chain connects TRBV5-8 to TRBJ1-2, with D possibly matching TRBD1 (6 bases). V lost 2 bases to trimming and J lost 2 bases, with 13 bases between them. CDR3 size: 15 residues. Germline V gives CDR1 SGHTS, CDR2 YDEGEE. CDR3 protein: CASSFGGLVNYGYTF. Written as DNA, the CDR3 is TGTGCCAGCAGCTTCGGGGGGCTAGTAAACTATGGCTACACCTTC.

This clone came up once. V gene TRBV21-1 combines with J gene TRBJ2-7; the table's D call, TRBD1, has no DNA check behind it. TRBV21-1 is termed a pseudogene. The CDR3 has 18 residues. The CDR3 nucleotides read TGTGCCAGCAGCAAAAAAATTGCGGACAGGGGAAGCGACTACGAGCAGTACTTC. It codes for CASSKKIADRGSDYEQYF.

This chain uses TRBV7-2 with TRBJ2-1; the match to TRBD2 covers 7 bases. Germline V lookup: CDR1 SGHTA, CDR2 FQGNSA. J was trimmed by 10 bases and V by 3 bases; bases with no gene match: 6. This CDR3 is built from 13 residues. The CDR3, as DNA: TGTGCCAGCAGCTTGTTGGGAGGGGTGGAGCAGTTCTTC. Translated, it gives CASSLLGGVEQFF.

Written as DNA, the CDR3 is TGTGCCAGCAGCGTGTCCGGGACAGGGGGCTCCGAGCAGTACTTC. This translates into CASSVSGTGGSEQYF. The chain is built from TRBV9 and TRBJ2-7; TRBD1 matches at 12 bases. The V gene's germline CDR1 is SGDLS and CDR2 YYNGEE. The CDR3 consists of 15 residues. The V segment lost 2 bases and the J segment 6 bases; nucleotides outside the gene matches: 6. The variable domain in full, with the rest retrieved from reference TRBV9 and TRBJ2-7, is DSGVTQTPKHLITATGQRVTLRCSPRSGDLSVYWYQQSLDQGLQFLIQYYNGEERAKGNILERFSAQQFPDLHSELNLSSLELGDSALYFCASSVSGTGGSEQYFGPGTRLTVT.

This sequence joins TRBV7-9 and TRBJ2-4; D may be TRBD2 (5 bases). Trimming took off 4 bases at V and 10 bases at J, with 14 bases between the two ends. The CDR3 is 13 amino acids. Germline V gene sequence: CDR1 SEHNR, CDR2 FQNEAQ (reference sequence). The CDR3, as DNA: TGTGCCAGCAGCTCGGGGAGCCAGCCTATTCAGTACTTC. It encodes CASSSGSQPIQYF.

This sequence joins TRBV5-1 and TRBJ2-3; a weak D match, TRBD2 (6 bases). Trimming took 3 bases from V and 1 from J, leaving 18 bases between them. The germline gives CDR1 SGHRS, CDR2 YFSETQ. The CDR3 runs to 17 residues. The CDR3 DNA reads TGCGCCAGCAGCTCGGGAGAGTCCTACGGGGGCACAGATACGCAGTATTTT. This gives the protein CASSSGESYGGTDTQYF.

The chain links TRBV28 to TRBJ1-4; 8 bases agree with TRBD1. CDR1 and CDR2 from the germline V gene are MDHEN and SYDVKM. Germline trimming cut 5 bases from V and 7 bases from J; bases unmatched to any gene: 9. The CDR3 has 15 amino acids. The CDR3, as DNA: TGTGCCAGCAGTCACCACCGACAGGGGACTGAAAAACTGTTTTTT. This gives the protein CASSHHRQGTEKLFF.

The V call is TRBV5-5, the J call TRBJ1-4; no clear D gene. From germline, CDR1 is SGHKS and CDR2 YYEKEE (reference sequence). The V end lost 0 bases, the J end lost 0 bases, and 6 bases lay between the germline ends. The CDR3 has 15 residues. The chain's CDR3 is CASSLGQATNEKLFF. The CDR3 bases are TGTGCCAGCAGCTTGGGGCAGGCAACTAATGAAAAACTGTTTTTT.

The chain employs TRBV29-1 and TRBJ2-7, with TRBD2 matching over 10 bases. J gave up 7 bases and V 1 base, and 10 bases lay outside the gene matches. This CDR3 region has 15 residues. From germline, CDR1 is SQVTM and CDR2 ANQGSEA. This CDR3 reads CSVEVGTSGIWEQYF. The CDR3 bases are TGCAGCGTTGAAGTGGGTACTAGCGGGATATGGGAGCAGTACTTC.

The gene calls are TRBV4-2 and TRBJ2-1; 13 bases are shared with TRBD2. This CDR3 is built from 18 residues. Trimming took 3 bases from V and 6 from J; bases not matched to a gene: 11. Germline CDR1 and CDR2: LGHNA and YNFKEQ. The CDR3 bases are TGTGCCAGCAGCCACTTAACCGGGACTAGCGGGACGGTCAATGAGCAGTTCTTC. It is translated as CASSHLTGTSGTVNEQFF.

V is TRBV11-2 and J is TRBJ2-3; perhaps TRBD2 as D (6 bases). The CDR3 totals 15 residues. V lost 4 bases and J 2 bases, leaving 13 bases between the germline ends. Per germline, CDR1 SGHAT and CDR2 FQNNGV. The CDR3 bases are TGTGCCAGCAGCTCCCGGGACTCGTACACAGATACGCAGTATTTT. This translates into CASSSRDSYTDTQYF.

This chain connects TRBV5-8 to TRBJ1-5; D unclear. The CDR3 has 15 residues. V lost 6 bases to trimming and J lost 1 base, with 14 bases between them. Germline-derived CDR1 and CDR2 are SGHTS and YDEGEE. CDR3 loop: CASTRKGPSNQPQHF. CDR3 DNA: TGTGCCAGCACCCGGAAAGGACCGAGCAATCAGCCCCAGCATTTT.